The 13 T cell receptor beta chains below all came from one sample that was sequenced in a study of T-cell memory formation after mild COVID-19. Each CDR3 protein gets one entry after TCRdb re-called the 5' RACE reads with MiXCR. The data hold just over 350,000 distinct CDR3 sequences, with about an eighth observed a single time. The specimen sequenced was PBMCs or a T cell subset sorted from them (not recorded which). All receptors come from a young man who had mild COVID-19 (a few samples of this study predate the infection). Cell type and time point are not known.

The gene calls are TRBV7-2 and TRBJ2-4; D might be TRBD2 (5 bases). The germline CDR1 and CDR2 sequences are SGHTA and FQGNSA. Trimming shortened V by 1 base and J by 5 bases, and 18 bases separated the two germline ends. The CDR3 runs 17 residues. CDR3 sequence reads: CASSLELGLGGQNIQYF. The CDR3 DNA reads as TGTGCCAGCAGCTTAGAGTTGGGTCTGGGCGGGCAAAACATTCAGTACTTC.

This clonotype was counted ten times or more. The rearrangement uses TRBV7-3 and TRBJ2-1, with 9 bases lining up with TRBD1. The CDR3 totals 13 residues. The germline gives CDR1 SGHTA, CDR2 FQGTGA. Trimming at V came to 5 bases and at J to 5 bases, leaving 1 base not matched to a gene. The CDR3 region is CASSRTGDNEQFF. CDR3 DNA sequence: TGTGCCAGCAGCCGGACAGGGGACAATGAGCAGTTCTTC.

This clonotype occurred a few times. The V gene is TRBV7-2, the J gene TRBJ2-1; possibly TRBD2 for D (5 bases). The length of the CDR3 is 14 residues. V was cut by 2 bases and J by 5 bases, with 10 bases left in between. The V gene's germline CDR1 is SGHTA and CDR2 FQGNSA. CDR3 nucleotides: TGTGCCAGCAGCTTACTCGGGGTGAACAATGAGCAGTTCTTC. It yields the protein CASSLLGVNNEQFF. The whole variable domain, filled in from reference TRBV7-2 and TRBJ2-1, reads GAGVSQSPSNKVTEKGKDVELRCDPISGHTALYWYRQSLGQGLEFLIYFQGNSAPDKSGLPSDRFSAERTGGSVSTLTIQRTQQEDSAVYLCASSLLGVNNEQFFGPGTRLTVL.

This clonotype showed up just a few times. The rearrangement links TRBV20-1 to TRBJ2-5, with a possible D match to TRBD2 (6 bases). Germline V CDR1 and CDR2: DFQATT, SNEGSKA (reference sequence). V lost 2 bases and J lost 5, with 21 bases in between. The CDR3 sequence is 16 residues long. The CDR3 nucleotides read TGCAGTGCTAGAATCTGGGGGAGGCCGGCGGGGGAGACCCAGTACTTC. It yields the protein CSARIWGRPAGETQYF.

The gene calls are TRBV4-2 and TRBJ1-1; D unresolved. The length of the CDR3 is 13 residues. V lost 5 bases and J lost 5, with 12 bases in between. Germline V gene lookup returns CDR1 LGHNA and CDR2 YNFKEQ. CDR3 DNA: TGTGCCAGCAGCTTCTCCGACGGAACTGAAGCTTTCTTT. The encoded protein is CASSFSDGTEAFF.

This clonotype was detected ten times or more. The chain recombines TRBV2 with TRBJ2-5, with 11 positions matching TRBD1. V lost 6 bases and J lost 5; bases outside the gene matches: 8. CDR1 SNHLY and CDR2 FYNNEI come from the germline V gene. This CDR3 has 15 residues. The chain's CDR3 is CASSSGTGGLETQYF. DNA of the CDR3: TGTGCCAGCAGCAGTGGGACAGGGGGTTTGGAGACCCAGTACTTC.

The chain couples TRBV12-3 or TRBV12-4 to TRBJ1-6; no definite D call. This CDR3 region has 14 residues. Trimming stripped 2 bases from V and 9 bases from J, with 11 bases between. The CDR3 sequence is CASSLRVIGSPLHF. In nucleotides, the CDR3 is TGTGCCAGCAGTTTAAGGGTAATTGGTTCACCCCTCCACTTT.

This chain joins TRBV4-2 and TRBJ2-3; 14 bases are shared with TRBD2. The CDR3 length is 16 residues. Germline-derived CDR1 and CDR2 are LGHNA and YNFKEQ. J lost 10 bases, V lost 2 bases, and 8 bases had no gene match. CDR3 sequence (DNA): TGTGCCAGCAGCCAACTCGGGACTAGCGGGGGAGGGGCGCAGTATTTT. It is translated as CASSQLGTSGGGAQYF.

About this clonotype itself: This clone may be a read error of a much larger clone one base away. The chain recombines TRBV7-2 with TRBJ2-1; 8 nucleotides agree with TRBD2. Germline CDR1 and CDR2: SGHTA and FQGNSA. The CDR3 sequence is 15 residues long. The CDR3 reads CASSLVRLAGNKQFF. The CDR3 region has the DNA TGTGCCAGCAGCTTAGTCCGGCTAGCGGGCAATAAGCAGTTCTTC.

The sample holds many counts of this clonotype. This rearrangement joins TRBV5-1 to TRBJ1-3; D ambiguous. Deletions cut 1 base from V and 2 bases from J, with 10 bases between. This CDR3 comprises 15 residues. CDR1 and CDR2 from the germline V gene are SGHRS and YFSETQ. In DNA, the CDR3 is TGCGCCAGCAGCTTGTTACTGGCTCCTGGAAACACCATATATTTT. Amino acids: CASSLLLAPGNTIYF. Full variable domain (outside the CDR3, taken from reference TRBV5-1 and TRBJ1-3): KAGVTQTPRYLIKTRGQQVTLSCSPISGHRSVSWYQQTPGQGLQFLFEYFSETQRNKGNFPGRFSGRQFSNSRSEMNVSTLELGDSALYLCASSLLLAPGNTIYFGEGSWLTVV.

This clonotype was recorded a few times. This sequence joins TRBV3-1 and TRBJ1-5; 7 bases fit TRBD1. The germline V gene encodes CDR1 LGHDT and CDR2 YNNKEL (reference sequence). The trim removed 1 base at V and 12 bases at J, leaving 3 bases unmatched. CDR3 length: 12 amino acids. The CDR3 spells CASSQGDRDQHF. The CDR3 DNA reads as TGTGCCAGCAGCCAAGGGGACAGAGACCAGCATTTT.

As to this clonotype: With a much larger clone just one base away, this may be a read error. The chain joins TRBV10-3 to TRBJ1-5; D perhaps matches TRBD1 (6 bases). Per the germline V gene, CDR1 is ENHRY and CDR2 is SYGVKD. V lost 6 bases and J 4 bases, leaving 10 bases between the germline ends. The CDR3 covers 13 residues. The CDR3 region is CAIRRDTNQPQHF. CDR3 bases: TGTGCCATCAGACGGGACACAAATCAGCCCCAGCATTTT.

The chain combines TRBV6-2 or TRBV6-3 with TRBJ1-2; possibly TRBD1 for D (5 bases). The length of the CDR3 is 20 residues. Germline values: CDR1 MNHEY, CDR2 SVGEGT. The V end was cut by 0 bases, the J end by 2 bases, with 25 bases between. CDR3 in amino acids: CASSYSGRWISPGTNYGYTF. The CDR3 DNA sequence: TGTGCCAGCAGTTACTCCGGCAGATGGATTTCCCCCGGGACGAACTATGGCTACACCTTC.